One sample yielded the 6 T cell receptor beta chains listed below, sequenced in a study of CD8 T cells in Susac syndrome. cDNA came from approximately 0.5 to 1 ug RNA primed by random hexamers. TCRdb re-analysed the immunoSEQ multiplex PCR reads in MiXCR, keeping a single row per CDR3 protein. The sample lists 250,000 to 300,000 distinct CDR3 sequences; approximately 81% were seen once. The sample was CD8+ T cells from PBMCs. The receptors originated from a human donor with multiple sclerosis.

The rearrangement uses TRBV28 and TRBJ2-1, with D tentatively TRBD1 or TRBD2 (5 bases each). The germline gives CDR1 MDHEN, CDR2 SYDVKM. The CDR3 totals 14 residues. Deletions cut 3 bases from V and 10 bases from J, with 16 bases between. Here the CDR3 reads CASSLGPPPGEQFF. In nucleotides, the CDR3 is TGTGCCAGCAGTTTGGGACCACCCCCGGGGGAGCAGTTCTTC. Variable domain in full (rest from reference TRBV28 and TRBJ2-1): DVKVTQSSRYLVKRTGEKVFLECVQDMDHENMFWYRQDPGLGLRLIYFSYDVKMKEKGDIPEGYSVSREKKERFSLILESASTNQTSMYLCASSLGPPPGEQFFGPGTRLTVL.

The chain links TRBV2 to TRBJ1-1, with D unresolved. This CDR3 spans 13 amino acids. V was pared by 9 bases and J by 4 bases, with 15 bases between. Germline CDR1 and CDR2: SNHLY and FYNNEI. Here the CDR3 reads CARIEDRGTEAFF. The CDR3, as DNA: TGTGCCAGGATAGAGGATCGCGGCACTGAAGCTTTCTTT.

This chain connects TRBV27 to TRBJ1-1; D not resolved. Germline V CDR1 and CDR2: MNHEY, SMNVEV (reference sequence). This CDR3 is built from 14 residues. V lost 2 bases and J lost 4, with 11 bases in between. DNA of the CDR3: TGTGCCAGCAGTTTAGGGAGGGTACGCACTGAAGCTTTCTTT. It codes for CASSLGRVRTEAFF.

This clonotype has a single count. V and J are TRBV19 and TRBJ2-7; D not certain. From germline, CDR1 is LNHDA and CDR2 SQIVND (reference sequence). With 4 bases removed from V and 5 bases from J, the gap between germline ends came to 12 bases. This CDR3 is 13 amino acids long. CDR3 sequence: CASSTFSSDEQYF. CDR3 nucleotides: TGTGCCAGTAGTACTTTCAGCAGCGACGAGCAGTACTTC.

The genes are TRBV9 and TRBJ2-3, with D tentatively TRBD1 or TRBD2 (5 bases each). The CDR3 totals 17 residues. The germline V gene has CDR1 SGDLS and CDR2 YYNGEE. V was pared by 3 bases and J by 1 base, with 18 bases between. CDR3 sequence reads: CASSGGDARHGTDTQYF. The CDR3 DNA sequence: TGTGCCAGCAGCGGTGGGGACGCCCGACACGGCACAGATACGCAGTATTTT.

CDR3 sequence reads: CACGAGTSSSGANVLTF. The CDR3, as DNA: TGTGCCTGTGGGGCCGGGACCTCAAGCTCTGGGGCCAACGTCCTGACTTTC. The chain couples TRBV30 to TRBJ2-6; the D gene could be TRBD1 or TRBD2 (5 bases each). Trimming removed 6 bases at V and 0 bases at J, with 18 bases between. The germline CDR1 and CDR2 sequences are GTSNPN and SVGIG (reference sequence). The CDR3 runs to 17 residues.